Listed here are 13 T cell receptor beta chains from one sample, sequenced in a study of blood T cell repertoires in COVID-19 (dated by TCRdb to 2020 to 2021). The library was obtained by the immunoSEQ multiplex PCR assay. The clones in this table, taken by TCRdb from immuneACCESS, are in-frame only. Not every clone is retained; where verified, under half of the shortfall comes from an unresolved V gene, and the cause of the rest is unknown. The sample table shows about 180,000 clones, and around 86% are seen once. Of the sample, 7.6% is held by the ten largest clones. Material: peripheral blood. The origin of the receptors is a woman in her sixties or seventies with COVID-19, enrolled during active disease.

In its sample, this clone was seen a few times. The gene calls are TRBV7-2 and TRBJ2-5; weak D call: TRBD2 (5 bases). V was trimmed by 3 bases and J by 3 bases, leaving 17 bases between them. CDR1 is SGHTA and CDR2 is FQGNSA in the germline V gene. The CDR3 runs to 16 residues. This chain's CDR3 is CASSFHRTGREETQYF. In nucleotides, the CDR3 is TGTGCCAGCAGCTTTCATCGGACTGGGCGGGAAGAGACCCAGTACTTC.

The genes are TRBV5-1 and TRBJ2-1, with D tentatively TRBD2 (5 bases). The CDR3 totals 16 residues. V was shortened by 4 bases and J by 9 bases, with 23 bases between the two germline ends. Per the germline V gene, CDR1 is SGHRS and CDR2 is YFSETQ. Written as DNA, the CDR3 is TGCGCCAGCAGCACCTCCAGCGGAGTCCTTAACGGTGAGCAGTTCTTC. Its translation: CASSTSSGVLNGEQFF.

The rearrangement uses TRBV28 and TRBJ1-2; the match to TRBD1 covers 7 bases. V shed 5 bases and J 4 bases; nucleotides not matched to a gene: 10. CDR1 and CDR2 (germline): MDHEN, SYDVKM. CDR3 length equals 15 residues. CDR3 sequence: CASSQIGQVAYGYTF. The DNA of the CDR3 is TGTGCCAGCAGTCAAATAGGACAGGTGGCCTATGGCTACACCTTC.

This clone was recorded a few times. The rearrangement links TRBV9 to TRBJ2-3, with 7 bases matching TRBD2. With V trimmed by 4 bases and J by 3 bases, 11 bases remained unmatched. The CDR3 runs 16 residues. Per germline, CDR1 SGDLS and CDR2 YYNGEE. CDR3 sequence reads: CASSPSGRGGTDTQYF. The CDR3 bases are TGTGCCAGCAGCCCTTCCGGGCGGGGAGGGACAGATACGCAGTATTTT.

The chain has TRBV2 and TRBJ1-4; D gene unclear. Deletions cut 6 bases from V and 0 bases from J, with 14 bases between. CDR1 and CDR2 from the germline V gene are SNHLY and FYNNEI. The CDR3 spans 16 residues. The CDR3 DNA sequence: TGTGCCAGCAGGAGAACAGTCGGGGCAACTAATGAAAAACTGTTTTTT. It yields the protein CASRRTVGATNEKLFF.

This clone occurred once. The chain recombines TRBV14 with TRBJ2-4; 7 nucleotides align to TRBD1. The germline gives CDR1 SGHDN, CDR2 FVKESK. V was pared by 1 base and J by 9 bases, with 9 bases of the junction left unmatched. The CDR3 extends over 15 amino acids. The chain's CDR3 is CASSQVRDSQSIQYF. CDR3 DNA: TGTGCCAGCAGCCAAGTCCGGGACAGCCAAAGCATTCAGTACTTC.

The chain uses TRBV24-1 and TRBJ2-3; D unresolved. CDR3 length: 12 residues. The germline V gene has CDR1 KGHDR and CDR2 SFDVKD. The V end lost 5 bases, the J end lost 6 bases, and 8 bases lay between the germline ends. The CDR3 region is CATSAIGDTQYF. CDR3 coding DNA: TGTGCCACCAGTGCGATCGGGGATACGCAGTATTTT.

The table lists this clone with a few counts. The V and J genes are TRBV27 and TRBJ1-1; the D is unclear. The CDR3 spans 8 residues. From germline, CDR1 is MNHEY and CDR2 SMNVEV (reference sequence). CDR3 in amino acids: CEQPEAFF. The CDR3 nucleotides are TGTGAACAGCCTGAAGCTTTCTTT.

The chain has TRBV7-2 and TRBJ2-7, with 7 bases identical to TRBD2. The length of the CDR3 is 15 residues. The V segment lost 1 base and the J segment 0 bases; nucleotides outside the gene matches: 3. CDR1 is SGHTA, CDR2 FQGNSA, per germline. CDR3 sequence reads: CASSLGREFSYEQYF. In nucleotides, the CDR3 is TGTGCCAGCAGCTTAGGGCGGGAGTTCTCCTACGAGCAGTACTTC.

This chain connects TRBV30 to TRBJ1-4; D gene ambiguous. Per the germline V gene, CDR1 is GTSNPN and CDR2 is SVGIG (reference sequence). This CDR3 comprises 14 residues. V was cut by 0 bases and J by 0 bases, with 5 bases left in between. CDR3 sequence (DNA): TGTGCCTGGAGTGTCCAGGCAACTAATGAAAAACTGTTTTTT. This codes for CAWSVQATNEKLFF.

The V and J genes are TRBV10-3 and TRBJ2-7; a weak D match, TRBD2 (6 bases). CDR1 and CDR2 from the germline V gene are ENHRY and SYGVKD. The CDR3 sequence is 12 residues long. Trimming took 11 bases from V and 3 from J, leaving 14 bases between them. CDR3 in DNA: TGTGCCTTCTCCTTTAGCGGCTACGAGCAGTACTTC. This translates into CAFSFSGYEQYF.

V usage is TRBV24-1 and J usage is TRBJ2-3, with 9 nucleotides matching TRBD1. V lost 2 bases and J lost 3; bases outside the gene matches: 5. Looked up from germline, CDR1 is KGHDR and CDR2 is SFDVKD. The CDR3 is 16 residues long. The chain's CDR3 is CATSDSGTGRTDTQYF. The CDR3 nucleotides are TGTGCCACCAGTGATTCCGGGACAGGGAGAACAGATACGCAGTATTTT.

The chain has TRBV6-5 and TRBJ2-3; no firm D call. Looked up from germline, CDR1 is MNHEY and CDR2 is SVGAGI. This CDR3 is 13 amino acids long. Between the trimmed V and J ends, which lost 6 bases and 4 bases, there was a span of 11 bases. CDR3 loop: CASSYARADTQYF. DNA of the CDR3: TGTGCCAGCAGCTATGCCCGAGCAGATACGCAGTATTTT.